Given below is one T cell receptor (beta chain) in context. Its antigen remains unidentified. This sample was included in a study of T-cell reconstitution after alpha-beta-depleted transplantation in children. This CDR3 region has 16 residues. V dropped 4 bases and J dropped 2 bases, with 15 bases sitting between them. Per germline, CDR1 SNHLY and CDR2 FYNNEI. Preparing the TCRbeta library involved the use of unique molecular identifiers. TCRdb called the PCR reads again in MiXCR, with one record for every CDR3 protein. Of 500,000 to 750,000 distinct CDR3 sequences listed, over 25% are singletons. Whole-study results and caveats: Roughly two months post-transplant, alpha-beta T cells reportedly originated from several hundred graft clones that had expanded. T-cell counts and diversity at one year post-transplant came mainly from newly produced T cells. Some patients showed high day-60 TCRbeta diversity, which derived from surviving recipient T cells and thymic progenitors.

The starting material was PBMCs, obtained before TCRalphabeta/CD19-depleted stem cell transplant. This chain links TRBV2 with TRBJ2-1; possible D gene TRBD2, 5 bases. This TCR derives from a boy under two years old with Wiskott-Aldrich syndrome, due to receive a stem cell transplant. The CDR3 coding sequence is TGTGCCAGCAGTGTTGAGGGAACGCGCACCTACAATGAGCAGTTCTTC. It specifies CASSVEGTRTYNEQFF.